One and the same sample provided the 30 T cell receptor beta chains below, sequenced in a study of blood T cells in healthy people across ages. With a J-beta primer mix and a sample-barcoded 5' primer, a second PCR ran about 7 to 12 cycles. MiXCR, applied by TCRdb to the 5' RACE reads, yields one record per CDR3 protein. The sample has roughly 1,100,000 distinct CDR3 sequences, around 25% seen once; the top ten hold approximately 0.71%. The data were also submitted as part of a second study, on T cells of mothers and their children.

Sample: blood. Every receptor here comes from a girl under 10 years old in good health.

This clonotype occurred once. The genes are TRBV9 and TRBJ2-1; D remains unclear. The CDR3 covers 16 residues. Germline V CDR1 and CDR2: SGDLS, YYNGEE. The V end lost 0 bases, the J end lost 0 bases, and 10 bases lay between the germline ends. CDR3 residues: CASSVDITSSYNEQFF. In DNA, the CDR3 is TGTGCCAGCAGCGTAGACATTACCTCCTCCTACAATGAGCAGTTCTTC. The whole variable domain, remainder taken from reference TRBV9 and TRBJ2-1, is DSGVTQTPKHLITATGQRVTLRCSPRSGDLSVYWYQQSLDQGLQFLIQYYNGEERAKGNILERFSAQQFPDLHSELNLSSLELGDSALYFCASSVDITSSYNEQFFGPGTRLTVL.

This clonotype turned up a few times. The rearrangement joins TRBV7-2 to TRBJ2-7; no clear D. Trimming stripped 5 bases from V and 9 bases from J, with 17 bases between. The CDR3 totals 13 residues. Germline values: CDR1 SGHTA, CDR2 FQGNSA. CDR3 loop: CASSPRTLSGQYF. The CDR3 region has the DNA TGTGCCAGCAGCCCCCGGACCCTTTCAGGGCAGTACTTC.

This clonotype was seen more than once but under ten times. The CDR3 protein is CASSPSGGERNSPLHF. For the CDR3, the DNA is TGCGCCAGCAGCCCCTCGGGGGGAGAGCGGAATTCACCCCTCCACTTT. The chain joins TRBV4-1 to TRBJ1-6; tentatively, D is TRBD1 (5 bases). The V end lost 4 bases, the J end lost 7 bases, and 17 bases lay between the germline ends. This CDR3 is built from 16 residues. Germline assignment: CDR1 MGHRA and CDR2 YSYEKL.

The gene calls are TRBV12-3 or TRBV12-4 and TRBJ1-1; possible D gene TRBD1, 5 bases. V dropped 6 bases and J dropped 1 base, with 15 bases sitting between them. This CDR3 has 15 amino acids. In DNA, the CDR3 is TGTGCCAGCAGCACGGACATGGCTACGAACACTGAAGCTTTCTTT. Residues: CASSTDMATNTEAFF.

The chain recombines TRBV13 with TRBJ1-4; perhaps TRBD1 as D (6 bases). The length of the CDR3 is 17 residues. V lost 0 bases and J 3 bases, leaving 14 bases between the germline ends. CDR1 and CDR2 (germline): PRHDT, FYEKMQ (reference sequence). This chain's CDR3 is CASSLGGGTPSNEKLFF. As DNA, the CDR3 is TGTGCCAGCAGCTTAGGGGGAGGGACACCCTCTAATGAAAAACTGTTTTTT.

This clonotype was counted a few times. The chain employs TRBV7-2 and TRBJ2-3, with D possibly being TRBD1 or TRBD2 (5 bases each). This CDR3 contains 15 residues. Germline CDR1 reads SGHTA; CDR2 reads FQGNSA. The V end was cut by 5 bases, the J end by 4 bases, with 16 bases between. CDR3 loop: CASSTPGPRADTQYF. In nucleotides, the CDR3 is TGTGCCAGCAGCACTCCGGGACCGAGGGCAGATACGCAGTATTTT.

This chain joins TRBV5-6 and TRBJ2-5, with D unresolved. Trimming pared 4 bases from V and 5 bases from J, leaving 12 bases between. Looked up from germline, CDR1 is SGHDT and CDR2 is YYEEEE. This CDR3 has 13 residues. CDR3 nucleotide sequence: TGTGCCAGCAGCGACGGGCCGGCTGAGACCCAGTACTTC. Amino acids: CASSDGPAETQYF.

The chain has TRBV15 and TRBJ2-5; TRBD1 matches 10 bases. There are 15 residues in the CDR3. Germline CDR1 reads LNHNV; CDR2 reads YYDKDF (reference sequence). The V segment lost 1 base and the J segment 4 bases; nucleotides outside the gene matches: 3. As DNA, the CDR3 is TGTGCCACCAGCAGAGGGGGACAGGGGAGAGAGACCCAGTACTTC. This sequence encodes CATSRGGQGRETQYF.

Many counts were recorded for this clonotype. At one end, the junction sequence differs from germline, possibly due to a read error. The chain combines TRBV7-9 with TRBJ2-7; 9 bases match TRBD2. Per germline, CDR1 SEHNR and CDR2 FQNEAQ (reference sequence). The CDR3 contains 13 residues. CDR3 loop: CASSLAGGNEQYF. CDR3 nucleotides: TGCGCCAGCAGCTTGGCGGGGGGGAATGAGCAGTACTTC.

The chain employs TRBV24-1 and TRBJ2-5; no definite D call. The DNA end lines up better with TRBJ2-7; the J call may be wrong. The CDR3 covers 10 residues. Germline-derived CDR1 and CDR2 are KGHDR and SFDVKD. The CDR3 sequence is CAVGDYEQYF. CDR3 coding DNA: TGTGCCGTCGGAGACTACGAGCAGTACTTC.

DNA for the CDR3: TGTGCCAGCAGCTTTGGAGGGTTCAGCGAGCAGTACTTC. It translates to CASSFGGFSEQYF. The chain links TRBV7-2 to TRBJ2-5, with D possibly being TRBD2 (6 bases). Near its end, the DNA agrees better with TRBJ2-7, so the J call may be wrong. The CDR3 runs to 13 residues. In germline, CDR1 is SGHTA, CDR2 FQGNSA.

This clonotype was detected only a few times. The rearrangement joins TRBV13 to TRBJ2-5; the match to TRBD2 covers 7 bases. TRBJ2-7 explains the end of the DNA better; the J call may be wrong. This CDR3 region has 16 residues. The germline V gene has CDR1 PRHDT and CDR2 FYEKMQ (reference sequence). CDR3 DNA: TGTGCCAGCAGTATAGCGGGTCGGTGGCTCTCCTACGAGCAGTACTTC. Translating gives CASSIAGRWLSYEQYF.

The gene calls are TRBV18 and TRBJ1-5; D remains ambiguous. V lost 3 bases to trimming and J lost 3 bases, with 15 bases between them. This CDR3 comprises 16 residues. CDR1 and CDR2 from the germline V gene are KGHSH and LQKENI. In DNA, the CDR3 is TGTGCCAGCTCACCTCAATGGGCCCTTGACAATCAGCCCCAGCATTTT. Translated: CASSPQWALDNQPQHF.

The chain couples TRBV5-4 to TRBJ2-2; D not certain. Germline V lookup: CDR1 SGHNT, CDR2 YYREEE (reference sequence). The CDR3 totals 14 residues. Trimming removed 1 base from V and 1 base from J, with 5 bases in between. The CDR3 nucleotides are TGTGCCAGCAGCTTGCTTTTGAACACCGGGGAGCTGTTTTTT. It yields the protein CASSLLLNTGELFF.

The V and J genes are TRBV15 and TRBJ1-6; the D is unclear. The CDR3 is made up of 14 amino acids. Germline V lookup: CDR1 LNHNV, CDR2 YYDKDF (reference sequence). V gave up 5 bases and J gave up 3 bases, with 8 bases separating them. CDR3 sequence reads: CATSYVGYNSPLHF. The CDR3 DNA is TGTGCCACCAGCTATGTGGGCTATAATTCACCCCTCCACTTT.

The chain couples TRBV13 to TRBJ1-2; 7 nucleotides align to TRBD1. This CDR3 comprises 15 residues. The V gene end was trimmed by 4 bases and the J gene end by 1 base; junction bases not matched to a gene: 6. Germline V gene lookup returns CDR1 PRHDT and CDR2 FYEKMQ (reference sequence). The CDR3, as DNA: TGTGCCAGCAGCTCACGGGACAGCCATAACTATGGCTACACCTTC. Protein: CASSSRDSHNYGYTF.

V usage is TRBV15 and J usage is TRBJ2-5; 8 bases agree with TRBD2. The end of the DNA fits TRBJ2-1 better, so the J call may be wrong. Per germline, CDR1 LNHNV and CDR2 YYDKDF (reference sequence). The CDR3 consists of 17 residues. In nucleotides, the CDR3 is TGTGCCACCAGCAGAATAAGCGGGGGTCCTTTTAACAATGAGCAGTTCTTC. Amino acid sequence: CATSRISGGPFNNEQFF.

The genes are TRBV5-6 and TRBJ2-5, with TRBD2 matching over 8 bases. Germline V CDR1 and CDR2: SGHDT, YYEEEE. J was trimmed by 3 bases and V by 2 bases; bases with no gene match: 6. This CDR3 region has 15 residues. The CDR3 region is CASSLPGLGKETQYF. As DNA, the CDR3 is TGTGCCAGCAGCTTACCGGGACTAGGGAAAGAGACCCAGTACTTC.

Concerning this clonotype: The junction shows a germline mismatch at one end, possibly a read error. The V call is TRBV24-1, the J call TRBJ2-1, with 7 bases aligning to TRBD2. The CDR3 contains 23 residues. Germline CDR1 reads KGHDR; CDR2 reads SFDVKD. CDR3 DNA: TGTGCCACCAGTGAGTTTTCCCCCTCTTGGGGTCGTCTCGGGGGGAGTACATACAATGAGCAATTCTTC. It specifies CATSEFSPSWGRLGGSTYNEQFF.

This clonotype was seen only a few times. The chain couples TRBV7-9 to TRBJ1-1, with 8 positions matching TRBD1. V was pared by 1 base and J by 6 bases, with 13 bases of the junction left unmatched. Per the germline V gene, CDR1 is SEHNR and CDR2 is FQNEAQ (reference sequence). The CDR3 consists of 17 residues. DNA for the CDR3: TGTGCCAGCAGCTTAGGACCTGACAGGGGTCAAGGGGCTGAAGCTTTCTTT. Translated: CASSLGPDRGQGAEAFF.

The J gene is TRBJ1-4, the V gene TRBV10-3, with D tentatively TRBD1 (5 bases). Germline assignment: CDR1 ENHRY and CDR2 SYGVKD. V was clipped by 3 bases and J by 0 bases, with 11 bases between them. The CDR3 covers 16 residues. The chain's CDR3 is CAISDEGPTTNEKLFF. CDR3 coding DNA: TGTGCCATCAGTGACGAGGGGCCAACAACTAATGAAAAACTGTTTTTT.

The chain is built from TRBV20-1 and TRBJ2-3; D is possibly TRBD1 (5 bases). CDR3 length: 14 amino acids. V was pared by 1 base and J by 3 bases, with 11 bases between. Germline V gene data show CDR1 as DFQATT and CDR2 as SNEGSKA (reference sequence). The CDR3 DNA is TGCAGTGCTAGAGGTGCAGGGTTAACAGATACGCAGTATTTT. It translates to CSARGAGLTDTQYF.

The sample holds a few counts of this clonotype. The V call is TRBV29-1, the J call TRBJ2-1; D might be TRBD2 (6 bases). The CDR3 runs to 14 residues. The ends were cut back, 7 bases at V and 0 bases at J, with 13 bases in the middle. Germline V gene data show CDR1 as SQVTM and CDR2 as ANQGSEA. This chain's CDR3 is CSGSGWSSYNEQFF. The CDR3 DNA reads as TGCAGCGGCAGCGGGTGGAGCTCCTACAATGAGCAGTTCTTC.

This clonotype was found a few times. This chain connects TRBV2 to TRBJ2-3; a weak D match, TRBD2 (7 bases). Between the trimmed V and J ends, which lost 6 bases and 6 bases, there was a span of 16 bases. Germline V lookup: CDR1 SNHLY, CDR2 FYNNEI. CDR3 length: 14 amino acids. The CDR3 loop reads CASREREGGDTQYF. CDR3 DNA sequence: TGTGCCAGCAGAGAGAGGGAGGGGGGTGATACGCAGTATTTT.

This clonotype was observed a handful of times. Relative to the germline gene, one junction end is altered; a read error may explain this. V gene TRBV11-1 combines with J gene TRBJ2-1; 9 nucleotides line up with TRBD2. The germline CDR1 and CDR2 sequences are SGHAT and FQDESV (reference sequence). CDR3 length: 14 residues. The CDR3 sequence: CVSRASGKYNEQFF. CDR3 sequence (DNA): TGTGTCAGCCGCGCTAGCGGGAAATACAATGAGCAGTTCTTC. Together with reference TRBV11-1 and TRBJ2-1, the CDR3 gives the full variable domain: EAEVAQSPRYKITEKSQAVAFWCDPISGHATLYWYRQILGQGPELLVQFQDESVVDDSQLPKDRFSAERLKGVDSTLKIQPAELGDSAMYLCVSRASGKYNEQFFGPGTRLTVL.

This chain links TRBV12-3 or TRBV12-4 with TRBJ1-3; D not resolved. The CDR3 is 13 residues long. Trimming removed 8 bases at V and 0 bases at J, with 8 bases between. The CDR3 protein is CASPETSGNTIYF. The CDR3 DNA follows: TGTGCCAGCCCCGAGACCTCTGGAAACACCATATATTTT.

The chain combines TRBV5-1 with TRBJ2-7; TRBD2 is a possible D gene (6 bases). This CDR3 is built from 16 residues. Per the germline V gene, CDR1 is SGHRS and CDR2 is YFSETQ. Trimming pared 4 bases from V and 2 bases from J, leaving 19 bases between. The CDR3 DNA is TGCGCCAGCAGCCTGGGGACCGGGAGTAGCACCTACGAGCAGTACTTC. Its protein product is CASSLGTGSSTYEQYF.

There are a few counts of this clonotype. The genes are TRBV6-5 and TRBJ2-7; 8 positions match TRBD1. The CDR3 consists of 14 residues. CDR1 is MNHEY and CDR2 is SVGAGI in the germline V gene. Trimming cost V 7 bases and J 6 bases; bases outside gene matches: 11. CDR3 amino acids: CASTLRTGFIEQYF. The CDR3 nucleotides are TGTGCCAGCACCCTACGGACAGGGTTCATCGAGCAGTACTTC.

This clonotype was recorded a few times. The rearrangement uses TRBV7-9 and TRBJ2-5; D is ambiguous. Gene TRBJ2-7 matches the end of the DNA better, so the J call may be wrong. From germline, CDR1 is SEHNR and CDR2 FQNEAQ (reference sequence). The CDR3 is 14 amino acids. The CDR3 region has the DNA TGTGCCAGCAGCCGGGTCATGCGTTCCTACGAGCAGTACTTC. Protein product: CASSRVMRSYEQYF.

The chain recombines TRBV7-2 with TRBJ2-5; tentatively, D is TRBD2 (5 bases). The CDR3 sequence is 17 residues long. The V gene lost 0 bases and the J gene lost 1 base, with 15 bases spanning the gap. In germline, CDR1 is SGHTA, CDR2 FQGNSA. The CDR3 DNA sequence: TGTGCCAGCAGCTTAGCGCTAGCCTCGCCGTCCCAAGAGACCCAGTACTTC. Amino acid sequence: CASSLALASPSQETQYF.